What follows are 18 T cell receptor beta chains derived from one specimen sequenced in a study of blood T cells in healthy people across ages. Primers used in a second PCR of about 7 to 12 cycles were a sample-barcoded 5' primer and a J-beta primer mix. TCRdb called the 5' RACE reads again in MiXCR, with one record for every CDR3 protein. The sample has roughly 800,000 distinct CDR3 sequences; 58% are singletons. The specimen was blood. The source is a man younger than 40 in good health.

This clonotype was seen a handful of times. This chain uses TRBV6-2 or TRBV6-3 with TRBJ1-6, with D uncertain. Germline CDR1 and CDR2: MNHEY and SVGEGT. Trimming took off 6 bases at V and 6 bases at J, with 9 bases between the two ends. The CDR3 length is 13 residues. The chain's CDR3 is CASRGPANSPLHF. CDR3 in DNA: TGTGCCAGCAGAGGACCGGCTAATTCACCCCTCCACTTT.

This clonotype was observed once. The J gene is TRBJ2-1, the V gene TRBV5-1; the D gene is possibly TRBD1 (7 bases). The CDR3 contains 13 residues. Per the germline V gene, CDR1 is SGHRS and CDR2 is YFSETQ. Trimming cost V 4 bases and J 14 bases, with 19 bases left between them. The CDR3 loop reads CASSAEGQTMKFF. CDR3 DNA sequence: TGCGCCAGCAGCGCGGAGGGACAGACCATGAAGTTCTTC.

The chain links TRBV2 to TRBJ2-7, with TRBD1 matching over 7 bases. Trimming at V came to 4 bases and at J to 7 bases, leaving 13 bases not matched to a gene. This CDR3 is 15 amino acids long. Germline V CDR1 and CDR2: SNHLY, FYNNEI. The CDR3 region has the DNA TGTGCCAGCAGTGCAACTGCGACAGGGATGAATGAGCAGTACTTC. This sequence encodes CASSATATGMNEQYF.

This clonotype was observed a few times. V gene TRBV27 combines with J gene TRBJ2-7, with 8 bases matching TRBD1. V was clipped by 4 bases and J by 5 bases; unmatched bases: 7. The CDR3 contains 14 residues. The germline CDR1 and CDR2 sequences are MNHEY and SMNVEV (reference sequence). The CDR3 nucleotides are TGTGCCAGCAGTTCAAGCTCAGGGGGCAACGAGCAGTACTTC. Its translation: CASSSSSGGNEQYF.

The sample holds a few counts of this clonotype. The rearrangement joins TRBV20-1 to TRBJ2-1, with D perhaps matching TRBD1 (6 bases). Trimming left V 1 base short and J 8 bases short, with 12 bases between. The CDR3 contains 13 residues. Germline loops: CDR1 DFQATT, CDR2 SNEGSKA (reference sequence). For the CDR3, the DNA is TGCAGTGCTAGAGTAGCCAGGGGTGATGAGCAGTTCTTC. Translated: CSARVARGDEQFF.

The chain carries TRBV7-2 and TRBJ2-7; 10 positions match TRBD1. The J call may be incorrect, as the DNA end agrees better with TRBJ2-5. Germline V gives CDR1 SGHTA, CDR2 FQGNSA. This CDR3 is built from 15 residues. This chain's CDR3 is CASSSTGGNWETQYF. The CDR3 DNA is TGTGCCAGCAGCTCGACAGGGGGCAATTGGGAGACCCAGTACTTC.

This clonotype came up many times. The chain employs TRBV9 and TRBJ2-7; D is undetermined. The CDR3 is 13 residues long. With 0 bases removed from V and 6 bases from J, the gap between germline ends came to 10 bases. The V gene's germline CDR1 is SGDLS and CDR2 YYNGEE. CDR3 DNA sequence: TGTGCCAGCAGCGTAGGGGGTATGGGCGAGCAGTACTTC. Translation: CASSVGGMGEQYF.

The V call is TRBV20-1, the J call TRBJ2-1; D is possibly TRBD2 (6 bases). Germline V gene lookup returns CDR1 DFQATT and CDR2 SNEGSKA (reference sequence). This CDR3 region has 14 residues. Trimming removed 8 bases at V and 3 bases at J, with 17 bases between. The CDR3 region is CSSSGPGLYNEQFF. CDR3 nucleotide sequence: TGCAGTTCGTCTGGTCCGGGACTCTACAATGAGCAGTTCTTC.

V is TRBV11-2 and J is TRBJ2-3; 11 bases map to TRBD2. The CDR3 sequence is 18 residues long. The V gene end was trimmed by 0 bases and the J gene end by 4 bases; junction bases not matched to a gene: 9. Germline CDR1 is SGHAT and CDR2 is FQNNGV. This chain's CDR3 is CASSLDPPGTSGSDTQYF. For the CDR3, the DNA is TGTGCCAGCAGCTTAGACCCCCCCGGGACTAGCGGCTCAGATACGCAGTATTTT.

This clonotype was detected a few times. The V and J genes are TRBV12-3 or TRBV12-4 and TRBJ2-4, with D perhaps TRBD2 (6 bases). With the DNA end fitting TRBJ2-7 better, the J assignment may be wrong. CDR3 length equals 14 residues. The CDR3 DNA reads TGTGCCAGCAGTCGGGCCGGAGGGAGCAACGAGCAGTACTTC. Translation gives CASSRAGGSNEQYF.

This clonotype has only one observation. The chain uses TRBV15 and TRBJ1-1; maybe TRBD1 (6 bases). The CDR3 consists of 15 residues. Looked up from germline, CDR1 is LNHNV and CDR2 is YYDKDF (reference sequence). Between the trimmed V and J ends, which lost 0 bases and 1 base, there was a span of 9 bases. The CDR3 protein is CATSRDSTGNTEAFF. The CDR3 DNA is TGTGCCACCAGCAGAGATTCGACAGGGAACACTGAAGCTTTCTTT.

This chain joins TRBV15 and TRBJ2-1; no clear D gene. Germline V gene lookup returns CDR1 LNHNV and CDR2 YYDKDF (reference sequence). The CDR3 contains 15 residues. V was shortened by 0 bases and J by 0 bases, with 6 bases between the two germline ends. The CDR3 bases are TGTGCCACCAGCAGAGAGGCGAACTCCTACAATGAGCAGTTCTTC. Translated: CATSREANSYNEQFF.

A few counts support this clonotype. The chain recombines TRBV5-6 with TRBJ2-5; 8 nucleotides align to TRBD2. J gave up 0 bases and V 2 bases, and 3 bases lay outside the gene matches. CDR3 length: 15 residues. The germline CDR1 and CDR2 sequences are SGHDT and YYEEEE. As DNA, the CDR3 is TGTGCCAGCAGCTTTACTAGCGGATACCAAGAGACCCAGTACTTC. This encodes CASSFTSGYQETQYF.

CDR3 loop: CASSIPKTGELFF. CDR3 DNA: TGTGCCAGCAGCATACCAAAAACCGGGGAGCTGTTTTTT. The chain is built from TRBV7-2 and TRBJ2-2; no clear D. The CDR3 loop spans 13 amino acids. Germline loops: CDR1 SGHTA, CDR2 FQGNSA. V was clipped by 5 bases and J by 5 bases, with 9 bases between them.

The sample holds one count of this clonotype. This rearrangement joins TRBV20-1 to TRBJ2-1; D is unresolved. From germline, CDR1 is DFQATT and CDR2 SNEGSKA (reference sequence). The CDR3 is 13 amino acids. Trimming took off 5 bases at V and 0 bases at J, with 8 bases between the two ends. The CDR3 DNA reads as TGCAGTGCTGAAGTGGGCTCCTACAATGAGCAGTTCTTC. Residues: CSAEVGSYNEQFF.

CDR3 DNA sequence: TGTGCCAGCAGCTTGGGACACAGGGGCGACTATGGCTACACCTTC. It codes for CASSLGHRGDYGYTF. This chain joins TRBV5-6 and TRBJ1-2; TRBD1 agrees at 7 bases. The CDR3 is made up of 15 amino acids. Looked up from germline, CDR1 is SGHDT and CDR2 is YYEEEE. V was pared by 0 bases and J by 3 bases, with 5 bases of the junction left unmatched.

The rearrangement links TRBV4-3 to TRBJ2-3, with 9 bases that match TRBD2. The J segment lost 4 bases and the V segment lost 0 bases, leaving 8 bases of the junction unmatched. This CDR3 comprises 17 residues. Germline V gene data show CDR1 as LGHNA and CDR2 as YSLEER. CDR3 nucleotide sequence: TGCGCCAGCAGCCAAGATGTAGCGGGAGCCAGGGCAGATACGCAGTATTTT. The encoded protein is CASSQDVAGARADTQYF.

CDR3 loop: CASSVRTGVVNYGYTF. The DNA for the CDR3 is TGTGCCAGCAGCGTTCGCACAGGGGTGGTTAACTATGGCTACACCTTC. V gene TRBV9 combines with J gene TRBJ1-2; 7 nucleotides match TRBD1. After removal of 2 bases from V and 1 base from J, the junction contained 8 bases not matched to a gene. The CDR3 runs to 16 residues. Germline CDR1 SGDLS, CDR2 YYNGEE.